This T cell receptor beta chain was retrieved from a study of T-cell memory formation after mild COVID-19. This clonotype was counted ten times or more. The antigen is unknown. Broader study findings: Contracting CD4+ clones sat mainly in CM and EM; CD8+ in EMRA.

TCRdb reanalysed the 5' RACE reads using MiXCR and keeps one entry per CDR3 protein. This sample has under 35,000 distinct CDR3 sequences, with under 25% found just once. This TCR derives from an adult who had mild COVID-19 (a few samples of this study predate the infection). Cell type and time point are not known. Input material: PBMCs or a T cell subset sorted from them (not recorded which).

The chain's CDR3 is CASRLGQGRNSPLHF. For the CDR3, the DNA is TGTGCCAGCAGACTCGGACAGGGGAGGAATTCACCCCTCCACTTT. The chain carries TRBV12-3 or TRBV12-4 and TRBJ1-6, with TRBD1 identical over 9 bases. Trimming cost V 6 bases and J 7 bases; bases outside gene matches: 7. CDR3 size: 15 residues.